This T cell receptor (beta chain) was sequenced for a study of long-term antiretroviral therapy in people with HIV. Notes on the study in general: HIV repertoires spanned tighter CDR3 length ranges than controls did. Clonal expansions arising prior to ART prevailed in the repertoire at every time point.

Sequencing relied on immunoSEQ assay v3.0, run at survey level. Clones were sequenced by immunoSEQ multiplex PCR, and TCRdb holds only the in-frame ones, with some missing. The sample lists about 31,000 clones; 80% to 95% were seen once. To note about this clone: What it binds is not known.

Germline CDR1 and CDR2: SGHTS and YDEGEE. V gave up 5 bases and J gave up 7 bases, with 10 bases separating them. The CDR3 runs 11 residues. Each specimen consisted of 1-10 million cryopreserved PBMC prior to extraction of DNA. The source was unsorted PBMCs, collected about 5.2 years after starting antiretroviral therapy. The clonotype originates from a woman aged 40 to 49 with HIV. The chain has TRBV5-8 and TRBJ2-7; D may be TRBD2 (5 bases). The CDR3: CASSPTGEQYF. CDR3 sequence (DNA): TGTGCCAGCAGTCCTACGGGGGAGCAGTACTTC.